The 4 T cell receptor beta chains presented below share a single source sample, sequenced in a study of graft-versus-host responses after intestinal transplantation. Each mixed lymphocyte reaction held around 200,000 CFSE-labeled responders and around 200,000 irradiated violet-dye-labeled stimulators. Assay used: immunoSEQ multiplex PCR; TCRdb lists only in-frame clones, some missing. The table has 20,000 to 25,000 clones, 35% to 50% seen once; the top ten hold over 1.2%. This sample comprised alloreactive CD8+ T cells from a mixed lymphocyte reaction culture, obtained before transplantation. Subset denoted: CFSE-low proliferating T cells sorted from roughly 6-day pre-transplant mixed lymphocyte reaction (GvH or HvG direction). The receptors shown here come from a human patient who was an organ donor for intestinal transplantation.

This clone was detected only a few times. The chain couples TRBV12-5 to TRBJ1-5; weak D call: TRBD1 (5 bases). Germline CDR1 is LGHNT and CDR2 is FRNRAP. Trimming removed 5 bases from V and 7 bases from J, with 21 bases in between. There are 16 residues in the CDR3. The chain's CDR3 is CASGGAGQGDTQPQHF. Here the CDR3 DNA reads TGTGCTAGTGGTGGTGCAGGGCAGGGAGACACACAGCCCCAGCATTTT.

The V call is TRBV7-6, the J call TRBJ1-1, with no clear D. CDR1 SGHVS and CDR2 FNYEAQ come from the germline V gene. The V end lost 1 base, the J end lost 7 bases, and 13 bases lay between the germline ends. This CDR3 has 14 amino acids. CDR3 sequence (DNA): TGTGCCAGCAGCTTAGAAACTGAAACTGATGAAGCTTTCTTT. Its translation: CASSLETETDEAFF.

V gene TRBV2 combines with J gene TRBJ1-4, with D unclear. CDR3 length equals 15 residues. Germline V lookup: CDR1 SNHLY, CDR2 FYNNEI. V lost 10 bases and J lost 0, with 15 bases in between. In DNA, the CDR3 is TGTGCCACCAGAGGGTACGGTGCAACTAATGAAAAACTGTTTTTT. Its translation is CATRGYGATNEKLFF.

This clone was counted a few times. The chain links TRBV7-9 to TRBJ2-7, with D possibly matching TRBD1 (5 bases). With 1 base removed from V and 0 bases from J, the gap between germline ends came to 10 bases. The CDR3 is 15 residues long. CDR1 and CDR2 (germline): SEHNR, FQNEAQ (reference sequence). In nucleotides, the CDR3 is TGTGCCAGCAGCTTAGTGACAGCCGCCTCCTACGAGCAGTACTTC. It is translated as CASSLVTAASYEQYF.